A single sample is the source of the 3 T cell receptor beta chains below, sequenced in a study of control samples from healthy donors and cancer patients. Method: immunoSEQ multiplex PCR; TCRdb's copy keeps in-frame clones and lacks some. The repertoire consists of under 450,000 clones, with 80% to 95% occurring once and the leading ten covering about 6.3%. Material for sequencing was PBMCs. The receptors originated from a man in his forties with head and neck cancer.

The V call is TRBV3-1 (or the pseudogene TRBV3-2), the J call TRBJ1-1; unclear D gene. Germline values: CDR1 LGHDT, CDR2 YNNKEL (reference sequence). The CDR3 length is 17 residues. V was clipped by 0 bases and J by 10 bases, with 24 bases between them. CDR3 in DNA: TGTGCCAGCAGCCAAGATTTAGTCGGGGTTTTGGCTCTTGGAGCTTTCTTT. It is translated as CASSQDLVGVLALGAFF.

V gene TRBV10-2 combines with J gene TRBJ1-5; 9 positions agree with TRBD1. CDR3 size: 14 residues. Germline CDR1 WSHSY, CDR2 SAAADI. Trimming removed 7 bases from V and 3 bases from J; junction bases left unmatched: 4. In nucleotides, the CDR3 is TGCGCCAGCAAAACAGGGGGCATCAATCAGCCCCAGCATTTT. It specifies CASKTGGINQPQHF.

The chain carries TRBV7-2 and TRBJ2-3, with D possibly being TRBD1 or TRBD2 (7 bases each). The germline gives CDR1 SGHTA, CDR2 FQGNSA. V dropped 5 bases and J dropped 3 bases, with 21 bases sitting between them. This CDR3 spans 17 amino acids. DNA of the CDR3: TGTGCCAGCAGCCTCCCAGGGGGGGAGGGAGTAACAGATACGCAGTATTTT. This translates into CASSLPGGEGVTDTQYF.